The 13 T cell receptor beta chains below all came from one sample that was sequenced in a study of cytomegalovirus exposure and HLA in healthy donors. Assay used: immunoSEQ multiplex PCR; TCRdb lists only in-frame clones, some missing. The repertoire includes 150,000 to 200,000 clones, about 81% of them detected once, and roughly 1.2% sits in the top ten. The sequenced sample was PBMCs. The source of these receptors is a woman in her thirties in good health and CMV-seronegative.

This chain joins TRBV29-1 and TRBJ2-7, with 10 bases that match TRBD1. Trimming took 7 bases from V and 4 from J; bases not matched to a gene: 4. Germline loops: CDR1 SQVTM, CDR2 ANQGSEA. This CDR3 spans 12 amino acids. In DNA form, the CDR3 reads TGCAGCGGGGGGGGACAGGGGTACGAGCAGTACTTC. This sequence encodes CSGGGQGYEQYF.

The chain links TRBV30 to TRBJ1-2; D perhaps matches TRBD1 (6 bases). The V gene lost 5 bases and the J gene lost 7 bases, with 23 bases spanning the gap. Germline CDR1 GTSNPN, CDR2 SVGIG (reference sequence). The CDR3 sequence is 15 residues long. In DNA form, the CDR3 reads TGTGCCTGGGTCCATCGGGGGGCGCTTGGTTTTGGCTACACCTTC. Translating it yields CAWVHRGALGFGYTF.

CDR3 sequence: CASSLTDQNTEAFF. The CDR3 DNA reads as TGCGCCAGCAGTTTAACTGATCAGAACACTGAAGCTTTCTTT. The chain links TRBV5-1 to TRBJ1-1; no reliable D call. This CDR3 has 14 residues. Germline V gene data show CDR1 as SGHRS and CDR2 as YFSETQ. The germline V and J ends were trimmed by 5 bases and 1 base, with 12 bases remaining between them. The entire variable domain, with the rest obtained from reference TRBV5-1 and TRBJ1-1, is as follows: KAGVTQTPRYLIKTRGQQVTLSCSPISGHRSVSWYQQTPGQGLQFLFEYFSETQRNKGNFPGRFSGRQFSNSRSEMNVSTLELGDSALYLCASSLTDQNTEAFFGQGTRLTVV.

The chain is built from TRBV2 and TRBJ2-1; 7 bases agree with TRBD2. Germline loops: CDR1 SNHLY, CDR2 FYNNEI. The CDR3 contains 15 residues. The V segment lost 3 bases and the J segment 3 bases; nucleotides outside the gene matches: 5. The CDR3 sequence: CASSDWDYYYNEQFF. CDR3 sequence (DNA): TGTGCCAGCAGTGATTGGGACTACTACTACAATGAGCAGTTCTTC.

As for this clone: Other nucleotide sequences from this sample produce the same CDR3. The CDR3 region is CASSLLGQGNSPLHF. The CDR3, as DNA: TGTGCCAGCAGTTTACTCGGGCAGGGGAATTCACCCCTCCACTTT. This chain links TRBV27 with TRBJ1-6; D is possibly TRBD1 (6 bases). This CDR3 has 15 amino acids. V was cut by 2 bases and J by 7 bases, with 12 bases left in between. In germline, CDR1 is MNHEY, CDR2 SMNVEV (reference sequence).

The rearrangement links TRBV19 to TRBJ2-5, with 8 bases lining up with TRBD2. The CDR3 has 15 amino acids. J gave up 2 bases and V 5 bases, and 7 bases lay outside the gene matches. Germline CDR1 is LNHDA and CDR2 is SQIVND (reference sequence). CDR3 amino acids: CASSSTSGMQETQYF. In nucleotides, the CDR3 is TGTGCCAGTAGTTCAACTAGCGGAATGCAAGAGACCCAGTACTTC.

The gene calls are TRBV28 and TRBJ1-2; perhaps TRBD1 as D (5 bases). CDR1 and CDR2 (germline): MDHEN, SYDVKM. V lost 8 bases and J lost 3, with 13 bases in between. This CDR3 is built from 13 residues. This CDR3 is CASLSPGDYGYTF. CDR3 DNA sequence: TGTGCCAGCCTTTCACCGGGGGACTATGGCTACACCTTC.

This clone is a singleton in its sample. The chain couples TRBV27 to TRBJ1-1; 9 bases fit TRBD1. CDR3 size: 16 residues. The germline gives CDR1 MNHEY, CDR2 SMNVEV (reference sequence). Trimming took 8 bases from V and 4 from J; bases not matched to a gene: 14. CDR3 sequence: CASRPGTGYFSTEAFF. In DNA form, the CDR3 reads TGTGCCAGCCGTCCCGGGACAGGGTATTTTAGCACTGAAGCTTTCTTT.

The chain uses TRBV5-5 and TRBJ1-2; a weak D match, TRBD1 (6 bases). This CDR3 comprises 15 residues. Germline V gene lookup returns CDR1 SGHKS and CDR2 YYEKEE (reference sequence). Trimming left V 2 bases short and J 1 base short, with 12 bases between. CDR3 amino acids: CASSLTGTYNYGYTF. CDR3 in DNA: TGTGCCAGCAGCTTAACCGGGACATATAACTATGGCTACACCTTC.

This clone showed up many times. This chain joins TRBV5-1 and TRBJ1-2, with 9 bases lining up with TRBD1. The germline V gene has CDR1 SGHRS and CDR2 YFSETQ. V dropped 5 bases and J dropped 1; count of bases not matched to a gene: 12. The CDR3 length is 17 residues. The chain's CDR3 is CASRPQYGQGNNYGYTF. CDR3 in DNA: TGCGCCAGCAGACCCCAATACGGACAGGGGAATAACTATGGCTACACCTTC.

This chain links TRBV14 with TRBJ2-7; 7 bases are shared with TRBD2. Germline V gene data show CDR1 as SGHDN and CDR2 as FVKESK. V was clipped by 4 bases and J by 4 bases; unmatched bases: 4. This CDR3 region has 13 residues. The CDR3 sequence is CASSRDGRYEQYF. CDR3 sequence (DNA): TGTGCCAGCAGCCGGGACGGGAGGTACGAGCAGTACTTC.

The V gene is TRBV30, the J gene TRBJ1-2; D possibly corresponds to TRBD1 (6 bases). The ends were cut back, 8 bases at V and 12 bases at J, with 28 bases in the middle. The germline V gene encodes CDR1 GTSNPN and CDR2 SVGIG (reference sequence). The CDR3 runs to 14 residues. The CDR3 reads CAGYLGATATRNTF. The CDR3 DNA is TGTGCCGGGTACCTGGGGGCCACCGCTACCCGAAACACCTTC.

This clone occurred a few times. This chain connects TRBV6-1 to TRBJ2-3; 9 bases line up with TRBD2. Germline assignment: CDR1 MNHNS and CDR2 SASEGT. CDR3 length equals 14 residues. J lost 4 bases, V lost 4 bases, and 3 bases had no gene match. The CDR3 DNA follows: TGTGCCAGCAGTGCTAGCGGGGCCCCAGATACGCAGTATTTT. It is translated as CASSASGAPDTQYF.